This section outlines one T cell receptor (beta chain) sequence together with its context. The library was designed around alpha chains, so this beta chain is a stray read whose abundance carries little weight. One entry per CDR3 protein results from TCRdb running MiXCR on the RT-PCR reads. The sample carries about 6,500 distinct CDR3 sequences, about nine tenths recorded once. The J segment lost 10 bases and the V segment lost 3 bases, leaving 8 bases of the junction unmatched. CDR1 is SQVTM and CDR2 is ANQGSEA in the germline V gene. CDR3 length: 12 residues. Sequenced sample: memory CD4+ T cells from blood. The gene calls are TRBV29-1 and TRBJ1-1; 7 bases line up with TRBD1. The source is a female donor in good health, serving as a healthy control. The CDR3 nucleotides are TGCAGCGTTGATGGGACAGTCTTTGGAGCTTTCTTT. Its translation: CSVDGTVFGAFF.